This T cell receptor beta chain was captured by sequencing in a study of CD8 T cells in ankylosing spondylitis. General study findings and limits: Disease-linked clones were found to be CD8+ and relatively rare in peripheral blood. Significantly higher representation of disease-linked clones was reported for matched ankylosing spondylitis synovial fluid. Ankylosing spondylitis blood seemed to carry a telltale TCR beta motif made of several highly homologous variants. A subset of motif variants has previously been described in the synovial fluid and blood of reactive arthritis.

TCRdb passed the 5' RACE reads through MiXCR, listing each CDR3 protein once. Of about 460,000 distinct CDR3 sequences detected, roughly 5.3% appear once; the ten largest clones hold around 3.5%. This clonotype was seen many times. Antigen: not known. This TCR was recovered from a male donor with ankylosing spondylitis. The sequenced sample was blood, either unsorted or a sorted T cell fraction (not recorded which).

CDR3 sequence reads: CASSLEGAGGTEAFF. Written as DNA, the CDR3 is TGCGCCAGCAGCTTGGAGGGGGCTGGTGGCACTGAAGCTTTCTTT. The chain recombines TRBV5-1 with TRBJ1-1; 7 bases align to TRBD1. Germline V CDR1 and CDR2: SGHRS, YFSETQ. CDR3 size: 15 residues. Trimming at V came to 0 bases and at J to 4 bases, leaving 6 bases not matched to a gene.